This T cell receptor (beta chain) was observed in a study of blood T cell repertoires in COVID-19. The germline CDR1 and CDR2 sequences are SGHKS and YYEKEE (reference sequence). The CDR3 has 15 residues. V was clipped by 2 bases and J by 3 bases; unmatched bases: 5. Clones were read by immunoSEQ multiplex PCR, and TCRdb kept only the in-frame ones, dropping some. The sample includes some 200,000 clones, 85% to 90% seen only once; the top ten take 0.7% to 0.8%. This TCR derives from a woman in her 70s with acute or convalescent COVID-19. V is TRBV5-5 and J is TRBJ1-1, with 9 bases aligning to TRBD1. Source material: peripheral blood. CDR3 sequence: CASSFLDRGYTEAFF. CDR3 coding DNA: TGTGCCAGCAGCTTCCTGGACAGGGGATACACTGAAGCTTTCTTT.